This T cell receptor (beta chain) came from a study of T cell repertoires in cytomegalovirus infection. At the level of the study: Shared public TCR beta signatures pointed to both CMV infection and a matching HLA type.

Study observations and caveats: The ex vivo response was dominated by HLA-C-restricted CMV-specific TCR beta clonotypes.

One entry per CDR3 protein, called by TCRdb with MiXCR from the reads. Of approximately 400,000 distinct CDR3 sequences listed, 30% to 40% were seen once; the top ten hold about 13%. From germline, CDR1 is SGHTA and CDR2 FQGNSA. The CDR3 length is 14 residues. With V trimmed by 2 bases and J by 5 bases, 4 bases remained unmatched. This clonotype was observed many times. What it binds is not known. V usage is TRBV7-2 and J usage is TRBJ2-5; 8 bases fit TRBD2. The sequencing sample was made of PBMCs. The sequence came from a human donor in good health (CMV status not recorded). Some clones in this sample may be carry-over from other donors' samples. CDR3 residues: CASSLNGGGETQYF. Written as DNA, the CDR3 is TGTGCCAGCAGCTTAAACGGGGGGGGCGAGACCCAGTACTTC.